Listed here is a single T cell receptor (beta chain). The antigen remains unidentified. Using its own MiXCR run on the 5' RACE reads, TCRdb lists one record per CDR3 protein. The table lists 700,000 or so distinct CDR3 sequences, 15% to 20% of them singletons, with under 20% in the top ten. The CDR3 runs to 15 residues. Germline trimming cut 3 bases from V and 1 base from J; bases unmatched to any gene: 5. The germline CDR1 and CDR2 sequences are SGHNT and YYREEE (reference sequence). This record belongs to a study of CD8 T cells in ankylosing spondylitis. Study-wide results and limits: Matched ankylosing spondylitis synovial fluid reportedly contained a significantly enriched population of disease-linked clones. Roughly eight highly homologous variants made up a TCR beta motif that seemed to typify ankylosing spondylitis blood.

This chain links TRBV5-4 with TRBJ1-1, with TRBD1 matching 8 bases. Material: blood, either unsorted or a sorted T cell fraction (not recorded which). This TCR was sampled from a male donor with ankylosing spondylitis. Here the CDR3 DNA reads TGTGCCAGCAGCTCTATGGGACAGGCGAACACTGAAGCTTTCTTT. Translated, it gives CASSSMGQANTEAFF.